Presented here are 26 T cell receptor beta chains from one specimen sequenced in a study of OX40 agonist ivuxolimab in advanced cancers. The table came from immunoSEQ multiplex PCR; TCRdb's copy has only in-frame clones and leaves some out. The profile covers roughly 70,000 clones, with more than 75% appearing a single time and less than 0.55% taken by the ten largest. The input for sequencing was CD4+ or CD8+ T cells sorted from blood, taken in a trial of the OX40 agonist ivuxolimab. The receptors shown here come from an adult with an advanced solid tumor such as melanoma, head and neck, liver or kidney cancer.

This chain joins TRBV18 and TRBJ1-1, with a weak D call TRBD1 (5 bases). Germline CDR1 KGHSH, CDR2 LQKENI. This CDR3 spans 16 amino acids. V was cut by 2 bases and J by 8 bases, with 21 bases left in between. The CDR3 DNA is TGTGCCAGCTCACCATATGGTGTCAGGGAGGCGACAGAAGCTTTCTTT. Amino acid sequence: CASSPYGVREATEAFF.

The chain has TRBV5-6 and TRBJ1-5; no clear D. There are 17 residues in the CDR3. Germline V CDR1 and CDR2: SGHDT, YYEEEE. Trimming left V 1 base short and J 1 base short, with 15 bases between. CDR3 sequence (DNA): TGTGCCAGCAGCTTGACGGTCGGAGGGAGAAGCAATCAGCCCCAGCATTTT. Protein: CASSLTVGGRSNQPQHF.

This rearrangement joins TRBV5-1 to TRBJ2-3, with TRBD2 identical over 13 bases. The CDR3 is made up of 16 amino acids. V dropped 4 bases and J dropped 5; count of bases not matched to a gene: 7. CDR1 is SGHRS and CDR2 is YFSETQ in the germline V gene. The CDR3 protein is CASSPGLAGSVDTQYF. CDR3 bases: TGCGCCAGCAGCCCGGGACTAGCGGGAAGTGTAGATACGCAGTATTTT.

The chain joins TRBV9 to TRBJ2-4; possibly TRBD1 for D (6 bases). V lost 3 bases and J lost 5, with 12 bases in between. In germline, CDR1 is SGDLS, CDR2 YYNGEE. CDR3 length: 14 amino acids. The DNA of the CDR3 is TGTGCCAGCAGCGCCACAGGGTCCCAAAACATTCAGTACTTC. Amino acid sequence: CASSATGSQNIQYF.

CDR3 nucleotide sequence: TGTGCCAGCAGCATAGAGGGACGCTCTGGTTCACCCCTCCACTTT. It codes for CASSIEGRSGSPLHF. The gene calls are TRBV7-2 and TRBJ1-6, with D possibly TRBD1 on 5 matching bases. Trimming pared 5 bases from V and 9 bases from J, leaving 17 bases between. Germline values: CDR1 SGHTA, CDR2 FQGNSA. The CDR3 is made up of 15 amino acids.

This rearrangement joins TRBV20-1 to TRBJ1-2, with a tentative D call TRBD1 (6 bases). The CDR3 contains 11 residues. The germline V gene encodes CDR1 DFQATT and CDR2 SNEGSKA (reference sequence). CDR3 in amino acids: CSYRDNYGYTF. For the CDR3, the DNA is TGCAGCTACAGGGATAACTATGGCTACACCTTC.

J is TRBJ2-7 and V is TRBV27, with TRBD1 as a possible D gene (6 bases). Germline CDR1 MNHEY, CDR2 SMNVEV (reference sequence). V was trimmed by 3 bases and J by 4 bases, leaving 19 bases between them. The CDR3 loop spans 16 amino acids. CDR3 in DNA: TGTGCCAGCAGTTTTGGTTTCGGACAGCCCGAATACGAGCAGTACTTC. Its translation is CASSFGFGQPEYEQYF.

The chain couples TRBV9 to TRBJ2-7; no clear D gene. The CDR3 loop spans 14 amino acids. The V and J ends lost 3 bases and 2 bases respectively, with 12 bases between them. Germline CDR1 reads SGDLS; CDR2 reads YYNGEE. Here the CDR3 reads CASSAPWPPYEQYF. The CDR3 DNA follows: TGTGCCAGCAGCGCCCCCTGGCCCCCCTACGAGCAGTACTTC.

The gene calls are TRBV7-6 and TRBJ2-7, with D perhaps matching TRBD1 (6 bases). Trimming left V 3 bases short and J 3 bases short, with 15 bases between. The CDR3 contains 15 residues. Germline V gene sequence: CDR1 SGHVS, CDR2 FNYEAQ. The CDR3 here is CASSLDRDTDYEQYF. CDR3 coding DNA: TGTGCCAGCAGCTTGGACAGAGATACTGACTACGAGCAGTACTTC.

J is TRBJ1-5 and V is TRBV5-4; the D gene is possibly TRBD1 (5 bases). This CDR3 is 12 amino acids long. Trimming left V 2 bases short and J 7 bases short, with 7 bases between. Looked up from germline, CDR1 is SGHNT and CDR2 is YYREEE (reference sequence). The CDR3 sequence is CASSFGGQPQHF. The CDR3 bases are TGTGCCAGCAGCTTCGGGGGGCAGCCCCAGCATTTT.

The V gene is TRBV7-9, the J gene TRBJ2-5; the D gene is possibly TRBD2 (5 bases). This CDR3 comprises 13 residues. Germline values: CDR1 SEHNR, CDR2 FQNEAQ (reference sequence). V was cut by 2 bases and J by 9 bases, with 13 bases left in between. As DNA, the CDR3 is TGTGCCAGCAGCTTACAACCTTTAGCGTCCCAGTACTTC. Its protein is CASSLQPLASQYF.

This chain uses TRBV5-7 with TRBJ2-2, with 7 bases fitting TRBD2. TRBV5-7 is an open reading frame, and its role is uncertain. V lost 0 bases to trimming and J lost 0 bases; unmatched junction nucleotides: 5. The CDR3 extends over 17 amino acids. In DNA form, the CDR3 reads TGTGCCAGCAGCTTGGCGGCTAGCGGAGCGAACACCGGGGAGCTGTTTTTT. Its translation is CASSLAASGANTGELFF.

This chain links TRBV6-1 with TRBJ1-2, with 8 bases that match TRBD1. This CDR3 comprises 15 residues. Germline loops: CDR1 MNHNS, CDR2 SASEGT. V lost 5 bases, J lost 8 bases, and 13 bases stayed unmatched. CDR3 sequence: CASSRQGTHYSGYTF. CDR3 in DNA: TGTGCCAGCAGTAGACAGGGGACCCACTACAGCGGCTACACCTTC.

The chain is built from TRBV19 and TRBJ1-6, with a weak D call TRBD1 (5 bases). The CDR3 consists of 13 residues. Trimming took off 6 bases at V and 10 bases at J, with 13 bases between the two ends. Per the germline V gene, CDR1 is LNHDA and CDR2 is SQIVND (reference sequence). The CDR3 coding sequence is TGTGCCAGTAGAGCCCAGGGTGGATCACCCCTCCACTTT. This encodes CASRAQGGSPLHF. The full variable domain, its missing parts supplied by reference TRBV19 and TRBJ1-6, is DGGITQSPKYLFRKEGQNVTLSCEQNLNHDAMYWYRQDPGQGLRLIYYSQIVNDFQKGDIAEGYSVSREKKESFPLTVTSAQKNPTAFYLCASRAQGGSPLHFGNGTRLTVT.

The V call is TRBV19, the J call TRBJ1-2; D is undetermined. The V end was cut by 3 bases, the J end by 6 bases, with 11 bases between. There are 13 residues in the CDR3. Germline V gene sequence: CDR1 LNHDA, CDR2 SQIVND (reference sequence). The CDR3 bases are TGTGCCAGTAGTATGGCAGGTCCCAATGGCTACACCTTC. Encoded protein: CASSMAGPNGYTF. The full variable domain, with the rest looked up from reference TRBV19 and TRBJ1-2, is DGGITQSPKYLFRKEGQNVTLSCEQNLNHDAMYWYRQDPGQGLRLIYYSQIVNDFQKGDIAEGYSVSREKKESFPLTVTSAQKNPTAFYLCASSMAGPNGYTFGSGTRLTVV.

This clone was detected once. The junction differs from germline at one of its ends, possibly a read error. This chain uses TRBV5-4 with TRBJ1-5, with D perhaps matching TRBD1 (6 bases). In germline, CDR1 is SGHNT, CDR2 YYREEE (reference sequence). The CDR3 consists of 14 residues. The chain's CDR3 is CASSQEGGGQPQHF. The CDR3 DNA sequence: TGCGCCAGCAGCCAAGAGGGAGGGGGGCAGCCCCAGCATTTT.

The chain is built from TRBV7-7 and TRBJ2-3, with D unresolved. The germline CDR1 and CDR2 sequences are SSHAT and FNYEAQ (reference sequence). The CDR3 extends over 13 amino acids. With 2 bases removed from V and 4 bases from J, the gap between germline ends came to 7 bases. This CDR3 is CASSLQTADTQYF. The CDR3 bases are TGTGCCAGCAGCTTACAGACGGCAGATACGCAGTATTTT.

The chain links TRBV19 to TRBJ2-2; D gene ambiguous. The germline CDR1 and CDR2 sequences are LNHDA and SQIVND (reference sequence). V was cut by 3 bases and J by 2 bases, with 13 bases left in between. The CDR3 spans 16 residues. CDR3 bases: TGTGCCAGTAGTATCGTTGGCGGCACTAACACCGGGGAGCTGTTTTTT. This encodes CASSIVGGTNTGELFF.

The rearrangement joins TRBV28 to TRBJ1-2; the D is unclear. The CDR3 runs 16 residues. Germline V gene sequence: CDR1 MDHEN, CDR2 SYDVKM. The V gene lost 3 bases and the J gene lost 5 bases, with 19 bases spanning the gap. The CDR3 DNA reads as TGTGCCAGCAGTTTTAGTGGGAGCCCAACGGGGTATGGCTACACCTTC. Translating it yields CASSFSGSPTGYGYTF.

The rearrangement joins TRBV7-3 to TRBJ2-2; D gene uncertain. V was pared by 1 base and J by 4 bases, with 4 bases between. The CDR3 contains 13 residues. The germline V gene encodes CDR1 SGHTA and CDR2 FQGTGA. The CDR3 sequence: CASSLISTGELFF. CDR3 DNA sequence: TGTGCCAGCAGCTTAATTTCCACCGGGGAGCTGTTTTTT.

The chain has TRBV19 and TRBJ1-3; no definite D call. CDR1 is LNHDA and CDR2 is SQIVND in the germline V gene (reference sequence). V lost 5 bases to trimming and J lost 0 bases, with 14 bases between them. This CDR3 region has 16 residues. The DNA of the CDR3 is TGTGCCAGTAGTGCGGCAGCCCTCCACTCTGGAAACACCATATATTTT. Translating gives CASSAAALHSGNTIYF.

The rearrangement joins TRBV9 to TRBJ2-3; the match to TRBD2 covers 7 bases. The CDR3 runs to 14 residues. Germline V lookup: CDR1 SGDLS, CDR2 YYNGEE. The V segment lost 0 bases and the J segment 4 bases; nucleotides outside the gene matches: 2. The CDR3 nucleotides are TGTGCCAGCAGCGTAGCGGGGAGGGCAGATACGCAGTATTTT. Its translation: CASSVAGRADTQYF.

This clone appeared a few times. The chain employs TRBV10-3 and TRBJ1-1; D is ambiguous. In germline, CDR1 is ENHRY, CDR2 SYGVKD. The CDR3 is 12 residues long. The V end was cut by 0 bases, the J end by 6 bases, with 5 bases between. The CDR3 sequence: CAISESGAEAFF. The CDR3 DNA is TGTGCCATCAGTGAGTCTGGGGCTGAAGCTTTCTTT.

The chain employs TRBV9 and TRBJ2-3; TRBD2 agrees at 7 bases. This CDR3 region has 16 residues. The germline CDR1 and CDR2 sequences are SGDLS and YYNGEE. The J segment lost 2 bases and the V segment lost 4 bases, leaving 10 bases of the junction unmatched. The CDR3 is CASSPGRGFITDTQYF. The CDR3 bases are TGTGCCAGCAGCCCAGGGCGGGGGTTCATCACAGATACGCAGTATTTT.

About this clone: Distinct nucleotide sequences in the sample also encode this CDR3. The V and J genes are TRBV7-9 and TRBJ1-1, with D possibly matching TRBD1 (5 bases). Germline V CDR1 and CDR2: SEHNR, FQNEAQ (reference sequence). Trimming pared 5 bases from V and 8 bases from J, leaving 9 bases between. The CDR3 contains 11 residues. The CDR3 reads CASSRDREAFF. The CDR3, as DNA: TGTGCCAGCAGCCGAGACAGAGAAGCTTTCTTT. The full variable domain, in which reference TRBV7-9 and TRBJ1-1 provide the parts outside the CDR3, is DTGVSQNPRHKITKRGQNVTFRCDPISEHNRLYWYRQTLGQGPEFLTYFQNEAQLEKSRLLSDRFSAERPKGSFSTLEIQRTEQGDSAMYLCASSRDREAFFGQGTRLTVV.

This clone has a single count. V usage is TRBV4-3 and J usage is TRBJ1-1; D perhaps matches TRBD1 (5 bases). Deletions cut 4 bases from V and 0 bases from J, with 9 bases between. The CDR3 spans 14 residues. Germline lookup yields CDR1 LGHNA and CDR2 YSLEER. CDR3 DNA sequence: TGCGCCAGCAGCCTTAGACAGATGAACACTGAAGCTTTCTTT. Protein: CASSLRQMNTEAFF.